This TCR beta chain is from a study of PD-L1 blockade in urothelial cancer. In the study overall: Atezolizumab was started by patients in 2014 at 1,200 mg intravenously every 3 weeks. T cells numbered a median of approximately 150,000 in the blood samples.

Points from the study as a whole: Below-median blood TCR clonality before treatment forecast better survival. Patients with durable benefit had greater blood expansion of tumor-associated TCR clones 3 weeks into treatment.

V was pared by 4 bases and J by 4 bases, with 17 bases between. The CDR3 spans 15 residues. CDR1 SGDLS and CDR2 YYNGEE come from the germline V gene. About this clone: Its antigen remains unidentified.

Produced via immunoSEQ multiplex PCR; TCRdb's table is partial and in-frame only. The sample contains 25,000 to 30,000 clones, approximately 87% of which appear only once. This TCR was sampled from a man aged 50 to 59 with urothelial cancer. The chain carries TRBV9 and TRBJ2-5; perhaps TRBD2 as D (6 bases). Sequencing used PBMCs, obtained around atezolizumab (anti-PD-L1) treatment. The CDR3 sequence is CASSPRTSGRETQYF. DNA of the CDR3: TGTGCCAGCAGCCCTCGCACCTCCGGGAGAGAGACCCAGTACTTC.